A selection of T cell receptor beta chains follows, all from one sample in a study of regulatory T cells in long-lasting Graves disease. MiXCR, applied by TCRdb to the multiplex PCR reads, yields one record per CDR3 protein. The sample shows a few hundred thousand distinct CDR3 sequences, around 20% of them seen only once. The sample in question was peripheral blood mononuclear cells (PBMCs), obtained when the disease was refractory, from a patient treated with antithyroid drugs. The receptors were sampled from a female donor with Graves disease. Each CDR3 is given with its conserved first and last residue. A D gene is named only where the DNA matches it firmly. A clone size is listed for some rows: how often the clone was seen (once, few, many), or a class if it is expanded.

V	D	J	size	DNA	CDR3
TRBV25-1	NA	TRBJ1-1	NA	TGTGCCAGCAGTCTGGGTTTCGAAGCTTTCTTT	CASSLGFEAFF
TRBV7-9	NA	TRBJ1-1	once	TGTGCCAGCAGCGCGGGGGGGAGGGGCCGGACTGAAGCTTTCTTT	CASSAGGRGRTEAFF
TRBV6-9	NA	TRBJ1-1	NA	TGTGCCAGCAGTTACTCATTCCTACAGGGCCTGAACACTGAAGCTTTCTTT	CASSYSFLQGLNTEAFF
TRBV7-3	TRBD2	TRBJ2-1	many	TGTGCCAGCAGCGCCGTGGGAGGGGTGAATGAGCAGTTCTTC	CASSAVGGVNEQFF
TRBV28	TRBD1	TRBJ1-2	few	TGTGCCAGCACCCAACAGGGGGAAATCTATGGCTACACCTTC	CASTQQGEIYGYTF
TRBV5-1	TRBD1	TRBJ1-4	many	TGCGCCAGCAGCACCCTGGGACAGGGAGGACAACTGTTTTTT	CASSTLGQGGQLFF
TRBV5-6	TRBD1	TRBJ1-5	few	TGTGCCAGACGACTTGAATCGGGACAGAATAGCAATCAGCCCCAGCATTTT	CARRLESGQNSNQPQHF
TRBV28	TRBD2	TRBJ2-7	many	TGTGCCAGCAGTTTACCGGCGGGAGGGACTAGCGGGAGGAGGGACGAGCAGTACTTC	CASSLPAGGTSGRRDEQYF
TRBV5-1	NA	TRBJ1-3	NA	TGCGCCAGCAGCTTAACTGACGCAATCTCTGGAAACACCATATATTTT	CASSLTDAISGNTIYF
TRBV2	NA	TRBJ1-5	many	TGTGCCAGCAGTGGGGCTCCGCGTAGGCCCCAGCATTTT	CASSGAPRRPQHF
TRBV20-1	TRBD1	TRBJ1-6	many	TGCAGTGCCCGCCCCAACAGGGGGAATAATTCACCCCTCCACTTT	CSARPNRGNNSPLHF
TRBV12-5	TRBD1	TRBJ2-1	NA	TGTGCTAGTGGTTCGGGACAGGGGGTGGAGGATGAGCAGTTCTTC	CASGSGQGVEDEQFF
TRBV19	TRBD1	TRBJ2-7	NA	TGTGCCAGTAGGGGACAGGGGCAACTCGAGCAGTACTTC	CASRGQGQLEQYF
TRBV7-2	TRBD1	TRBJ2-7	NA	TGTGCCAGCAGCTCTGAGGGACAGGGTTTCTACGAGCAGTACTTC	CASSSEGQGFYEQYF
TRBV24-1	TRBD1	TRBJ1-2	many	TGTGCCACCAGTGATTTTGCCGGACAGGGGGCGGGTGGCTACACCTTC	CATSDFAGQGAGGYTF
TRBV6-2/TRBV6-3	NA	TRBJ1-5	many	TGTGCCAGCAGTTCTACCGGGTTTTATCAGCCCCAGCATTTT	CASSSTGFYQPQHF
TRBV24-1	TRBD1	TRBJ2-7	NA	TGTGCCACCAGTGCGGGACAGAACTACGAGCAGTACTTC	CATSAGQNYEQYF
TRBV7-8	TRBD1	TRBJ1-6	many	TGTGCCAGCAGCTACCAACCCCCGACAGGGTATAATTCACCCCTCCACTTT	CASSYQPPTGYNSPLHF
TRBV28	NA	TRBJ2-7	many	TGTGCCAGCAGCCTGCCGAGGGTGGACCTCTCCTACGAGCAGTACTTC	CASSLPRVDLSYEQYF
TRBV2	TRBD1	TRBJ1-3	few	TGTGCCAGCAGGTACCGGACAGGGAGCTCTGGAAACACCACATATTTT	CASRYRTGSSGNTTYF
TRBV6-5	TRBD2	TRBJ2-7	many	TGTGCCAGCAGTTACCCGACCTCTAGCGGGAGACCCTACGAGCAGTACTTC	CASSYPTSSGRPYEQYF
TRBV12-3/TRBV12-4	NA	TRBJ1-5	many	TGTGCCAGCAGTTTGGCAGGGGAGGGGCAGCCCCAGCATTTT	CASSLAGEGQPQHF
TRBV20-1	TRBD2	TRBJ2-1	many	TGCAGTGCTAGGGAGCTGACGAGCGGGAGTTATAATGAGCAGTTCTTC	CSARELTSGSYNEQFF
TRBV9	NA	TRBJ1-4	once	TGTGCCAGCAGCGACCACAGGACGGGCAATGAAAAACTGTTTTTT	CASSDHRTGNEKLFF
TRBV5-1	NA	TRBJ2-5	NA	TGCGCCAGCAGCTTGGCTGGGGGAAATAGGGTTGAGACCCAGTACTTC	CASSLAGGNRVETQYF
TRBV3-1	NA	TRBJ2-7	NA	TGTGCCAGCAGCCAAGCCCAGCTCCTCAGCGAGCAGTACTTC	CASSQAQLLSEQYF
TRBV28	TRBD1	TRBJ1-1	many	TGTGCCAGCAAACAGGGGAGGGACACTGAAGCTTTCTTT	CASKQGRDTEAFF
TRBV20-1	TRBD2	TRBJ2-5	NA	TGCAGTGCTAGAGTCGCGCCCTACGAGCGGGAGGGCCGGGAGACCCAGTACTTC	CSARVAPYEREGRETQYF
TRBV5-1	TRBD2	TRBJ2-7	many	TGCGCCAGCAGCGATGGACTAGCGGGAGGGCCTAGGTCCTACGAGCAGTACTTC	CASSDGLAGGPRSYEQYF
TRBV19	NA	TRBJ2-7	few	TGTGCCAGTAGTATCGGTTGCGTCGAGCAGTACTTC	CASSIGCVEQYF
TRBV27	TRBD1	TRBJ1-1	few	TGTGCCAGCAGTTTCCGGACAGGGGGTTTTACTGAAGCTTTCTTT	CASSFRTGGFTEAFF
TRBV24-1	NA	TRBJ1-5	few	TGTGCCCCCCCTCGTGTGAGGGGACTGTGCGATCAGCCCCAGCATTTT	CAPPRVRGLCDQPQHF
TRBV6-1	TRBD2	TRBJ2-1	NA	TGTGCCAGCAGCACTAGCGGGAGTTTCAATGAGCAGTTCTTC	CASSTSGSFNEQFF
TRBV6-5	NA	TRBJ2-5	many	TGTGCCAGCAGTTATGGAGCTTGGGAGACCCAGTACTTC	CASSYGAWETQYF
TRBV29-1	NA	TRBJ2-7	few	TGCAGCGTTGAACGGGGTTCGGGCGAGCAGTACTTC	CSVERGSGEQYF
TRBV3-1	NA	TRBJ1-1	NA	TGTGCCAGCAGCTCGGTCCCGTTCGCTGAAGCTTTCTTT	CASSSVPFAEAFF
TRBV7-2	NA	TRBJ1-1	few	TGTGCCAGCAGCTTAGGGGGGACACGGCCTTTATTGAGCGCTGAAGCTTTCTTT	CASSLGGTRPLLSAEAFF
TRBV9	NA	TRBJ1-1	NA	TGTGCCAGCAATCGGCTCGGGAACACTGAAGCTTTCTTT	CASNRLGNTEAFF
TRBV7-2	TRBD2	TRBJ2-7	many	TGTGCCAGCAGCTTAATCAGGACTAGCGGGAGCCGTGTCTACGAGCAGTACTTC	CASSLIRTSGSRVYEQYF
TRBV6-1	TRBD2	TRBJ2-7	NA	TGTGCCAGCAGTGACTTATCGTGGACTAGCGGCTCCTACGAGCAGTACTTC	CASSDLSWTSGSYEQYF
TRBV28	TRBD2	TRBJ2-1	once	TGTGCCAGCAGTACCTCCGGGACTAGCGGGAGAGACGAGCAGTTCTTC	CASSTSGTSGRDEQFF
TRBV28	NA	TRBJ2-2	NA	TGTGCCAGCAGTTTAACTGCGAGCACCGGGGAGCTGTTTTTT	CASSLTASTGELFF
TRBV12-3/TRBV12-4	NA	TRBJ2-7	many	TGTGCCAGCAGTTTAGTTACGGGGTACGAGCAGTACTTC	CASSLVTGYEQYF
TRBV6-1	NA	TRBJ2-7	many	TGTGCCAGCAGTGATGGTTTGACACTCTCATCCTACGAGCAGTACTTC	CASSDGLTLSSYEQYF
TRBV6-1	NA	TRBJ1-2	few	TGTGCCAGCGGATTGGGGAAAGCTAACTATGGCTACACCTTC	CASGLGKANYGYTF